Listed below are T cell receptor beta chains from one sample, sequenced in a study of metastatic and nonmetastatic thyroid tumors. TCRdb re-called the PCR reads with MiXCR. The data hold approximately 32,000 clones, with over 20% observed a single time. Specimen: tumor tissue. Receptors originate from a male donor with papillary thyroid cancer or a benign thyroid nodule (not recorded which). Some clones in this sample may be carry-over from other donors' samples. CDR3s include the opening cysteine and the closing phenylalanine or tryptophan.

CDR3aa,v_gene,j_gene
CASSFGQREKLFF,TRBV28,TRBJ1-4
CASSRTAWRGASYEQYF,TRBV6-2/TRBV6-3,TRBJ2-7
CAWRQDSRYGYTF,TRBV30,TRBJ1-2
CASSLVSGANEAFF,TRBV7-9,TRBJ1-1
CSARDWNRVVYNEQFF,TRBV20-1,TRBJ2-1
CASRGGNYNEQFF,TRBV12-3/TRBV12-4,TRBJ2-1
CASIETPGSIGSYEQYF,TRBV6-1,TRBJ2-7
CASTWVASTDTQCF,TRBV7-2,TRBJ2-3
CASSHVGGEGEKLFF,TRBV3-1,TRBJ1-4
CASSFRRNTEAFF,TRBV27,TRBJ1-1
CASRLKGTTYNEQFF,TRBV5-1,TRBJ2-1
CSALGLAIDTQYF,TRBV20-1,TRBJ2-3
CAWRDKTGDREKLFF,TRBV30,TRBJ1-4
CASSTSRQGNGGYTF,TRBV28,TRBJ1-2
CASSHDGGCRYF,TRBV4-3,TRBJ2-7
CASSTVGEKLFF,TRBV6-2/TRBV6-3,TRBJ1-4
CASSPQAGEIHEQFF,TRBV27,TRBJ2-1
CAWRKGAEKLFF,TRBV30,TRBJ1-4
CASSLGGPRRDEQFF,TRBV27,TRBJ2-1
CAISEGFGTGMGSPLHF,TRBV10-3,TRBJ1-6
CASSDSSHSGGADTQYF,TRBV6-4,TRBJ2-3
CASITAQREAFF,TRBV28,TRBJ1-1
CSASGRRDSPLHF,TRBV20-1,TRBJ1-6
CASRIRDIDQPQHF,TRBV28,TRBJ1-5
CASSLTSGRADTQYF,TRBV7-2,TRBJ2-3
CASSSFGLAVVQVYEQYF,TRBV6-2/TRBV6-3,TRBJ2-7
CASSSPGLADEQYF,TRBV12-3/TRBV12-4,TRBJ2-7
CSASRRGRIETQYF,TRBV20-1,TRBJ2-5
CASRLSYEQYF,TRBV7-9,TRBJ2-7
CASTPGQVVSAFF,TRBV6-2/TRBV6-3,TRBJ1-1
CASSLFYTQYF,TRBV5-1,TRBJ2-3
CASSDRENTEAFF,TRBV6-1,TRBJ1-1
CASSLGRGRTRTDTQYF,TRBV7-8,TRBJ2-3
CASTRTRGPYEQYF,TRBV3-1,TRBJ2-7
CASSQGQGNDGYTF,TRBV3-1,TRBJ1-2
CASKGSGLNTGELFF,TRBV25-1,TRBJ2-2
CASSRDRETKNIQYF,TRBV2,TRBJ2-4
CASSQRGTEVSGNQPQHF,TRBV4-1,TRBJ1-5
CASSLGGAQETQYF,TRBV7-9,TRBJ2-5
CSAREGPSEQFF,TRBV20-1,TRBJ2-1
CASSLTGREQFF,TRBV5-5,TRBJ2-1
CASSGLPGGNTEAFF,TRBV19,TRBJ1-1
CAGRSMGAVQETQYF,TRBV19,TRBJ2-5
CASSIKRVTDTQYF,TRBV19,TRBJ2-3
CASSLGGLAINEQFF,TRBV27,TRBJ2-1